Below, 4 T cell receptor beta chains from the same sample are listed, as sequenced in a study of shared clonotypes between healthy human individuals. Naive CD8 cells comprised CD45RO-negative, CCR7-positively selected cells, excluding terminally differentiated effector memory CD45RA+ cells. Data came from immunoSEQ multiplex PCR; TCRdb stores just in-frame clones and leaves some out. The sample shows approximately 840,000 clones, approximately 96% of them seen only once. Sequencing used naive CD8+ T cells sorted from blood. The origin of the receptors is a man aged 30 to 39 in good health.

The gene calls are TRBV28 and TRBJ1-4; a weak D match, TRBD1 (5 bases). The CDR3 is made up of 11 amino acids. Trimming left V 7 bases short and J 13 bases short, with 13 bases between. Germline assignment: CDR1 MDHEN and CDR2 SYDVKM. The CDR3 is CASTGAWGLFF. The CDR3, as DNA: TGTGCCAGCACCGGGGCCTGGGGACTGTTTTTT. Combining the CDR3 with reference TRBV28 and TRBJ1-4 gives the whole variable domain DVKVTQSSRYLVKRTGEKVFLECVQDMDHENMFWYRQDPGLGLRLIYFSYDVKMKEKGDIPEGYSVSREKKERFSLILESASTNQTSMYLCASTGAWGLFFGSGTQLSVL.

V gene TRBV19 combines with J gene TRBJ1-1; D unclear. V lost 1 base to trimming and J lost 0 bases, with 6 bases between them. Germline V gene sequence: CDR1 LNHDA, CDR2 SQIVND (reference sequence). The CDR3 extends over 14 amino acids. The CDR3 spells CASSIGAMNTEAFF. The CDR3 DNA sequence: TGTGCCAGTAGTATAGGGGCCATGAACACTGAAGCTTTCTTT.

J is TRBJ1-4 and V is TRBV5-1, with D possibly matching TRBD1 (5 bases). Germline assignment: CDR1 SGHRS and CDR2 YFSETQ. The V end lost 0 bases, the J end lost 2 bases, and 14 bases lay between the germline ends. The CDR3 sequence is 17 residues long. The CDR3: CASSLAHLGGTNEKLFF. CDR3 nucleotides: TGCGCCAGCAGCTTGGCACACCTTGGGGGGACTAATGAAAAACTGTTTTTT.

This clone was observed once. Mismatch with germline at one junction end may stem from a read error. The sample contains more than one DNA sequence encoding this CDR3. V usage is TRBV27 and J usage is TRBJ2-1; 9 nucleotides agree with TRBD2. Germline values: CDR1 MNHEY, CDR2 SMNVEV (reference sequence). This CDR3 is built from 13 residues. The CDR3 loop is CASRGLASNEQFF. CDR3 in DNA: TGCGCCAGCAGGGGACTAGCCAGCAATGAGCAGTTCTTC.